This T cell receptor (beta chain) was captured by sequencing in a study of monozygotic twins with inflammatory bowel disease. Findings of the study overall: The sharing of clonotypes with others was lower in IBD patients than in healthy twins, especially with disease activity. Inverse Simpson values showed less TCRbeta diversity in IBD patients than in their healthy co-twins.

Both the TCRalpha cDNA and the TCRbeta cDNA were taken through two nested PCRs, lasting about 16 and 10 cycles. Reprocessing the 5' RACE reads, TCRdb reports a single entry for every CDR3 protein and omits DNA. The sample data list some 450,000 distinct CDR3 sequences. Comment on this clonotype: The antigen is unknown.

Germline-derived CDR1 and CDR2 are DFQATT and SNEGSKA (reference sequence). The CDR3 runs 17 residues. This TCR came from a human donor with ulcerative colitis or Crohn's disease, or a healthy co-twin of an affected twin (not recorded which). V usage is TRBV20-1 and J usage is TRBJ2-3; absent DNA, TCRdb's TRBD1 call cannot be checked. Material: blood. The CDR3 sequence is CSARSSGGTDETDTQYF.